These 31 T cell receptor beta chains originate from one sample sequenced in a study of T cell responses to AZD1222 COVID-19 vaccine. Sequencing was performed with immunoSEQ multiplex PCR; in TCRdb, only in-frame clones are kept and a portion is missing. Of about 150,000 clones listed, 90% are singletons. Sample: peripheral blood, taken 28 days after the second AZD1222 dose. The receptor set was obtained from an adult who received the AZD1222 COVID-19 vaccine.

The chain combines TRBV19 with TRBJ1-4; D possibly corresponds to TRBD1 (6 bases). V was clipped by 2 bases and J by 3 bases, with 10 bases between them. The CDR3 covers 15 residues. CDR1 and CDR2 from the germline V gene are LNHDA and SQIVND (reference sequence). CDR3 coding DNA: TGTGCCAGTAGTATACGGGACACATCTAATGAAAAACTGTTTTTT. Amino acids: CASSIRDTSNEKLFF.

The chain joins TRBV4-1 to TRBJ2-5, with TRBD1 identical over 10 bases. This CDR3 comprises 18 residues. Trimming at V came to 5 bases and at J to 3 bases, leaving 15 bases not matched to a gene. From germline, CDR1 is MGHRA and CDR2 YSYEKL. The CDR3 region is CASSYRDRGFLGEETQYF. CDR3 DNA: TGCGCCAGCAGCTACCGGGACAGGGGCTTCCTTGGGGAAGAGACCCAGTACTTC.

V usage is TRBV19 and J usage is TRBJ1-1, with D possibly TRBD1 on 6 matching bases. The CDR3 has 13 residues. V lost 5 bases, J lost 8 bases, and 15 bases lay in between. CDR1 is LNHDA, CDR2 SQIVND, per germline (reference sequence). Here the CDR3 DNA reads TGTGCCAGTAGTCCCCAGCGGGACATAGAAGCTTTCTTT. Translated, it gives CASSPQRDIEAFF.

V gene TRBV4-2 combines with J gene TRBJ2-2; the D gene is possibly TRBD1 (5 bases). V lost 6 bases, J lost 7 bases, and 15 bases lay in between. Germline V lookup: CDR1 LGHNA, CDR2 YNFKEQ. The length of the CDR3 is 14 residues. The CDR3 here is CASSHPTRGGELFF. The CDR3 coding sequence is TGTGCCAGCAGTCACCCCACAAGGGGCGGGGAGCTGTTTTTT.

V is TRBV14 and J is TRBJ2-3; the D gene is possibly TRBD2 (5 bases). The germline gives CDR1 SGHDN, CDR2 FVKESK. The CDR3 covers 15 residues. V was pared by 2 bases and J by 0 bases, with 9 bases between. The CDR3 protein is CASSQLRGSTDTQYF. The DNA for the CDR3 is TGTGCCAGCAGCCAACTCCGAGGGAGCACAGATACGCAGTATTTT. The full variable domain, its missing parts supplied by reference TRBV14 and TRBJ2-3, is EAGVTQFPSHSVIEKGQTVTLRCDPISGHDNLYWYRRVMGKEIKFLLHFVKESKQDESGMPNNRFLAERTGGTYSTLKVQPAELEDSGVYFCASSQLRGSTDTQYFGPGTRLTVL.

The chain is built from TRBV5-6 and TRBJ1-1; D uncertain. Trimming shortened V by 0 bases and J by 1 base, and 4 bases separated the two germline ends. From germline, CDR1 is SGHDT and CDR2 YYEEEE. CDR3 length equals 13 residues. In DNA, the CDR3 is TGTGCCAGCAGCTTGGAAGGGAACACTGAAGCTTTCTTT. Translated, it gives CASSLEGNTEAFF.

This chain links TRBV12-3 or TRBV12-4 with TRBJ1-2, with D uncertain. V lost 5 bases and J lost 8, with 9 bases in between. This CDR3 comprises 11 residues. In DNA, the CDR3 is TGTGCCAGCAGTCTCCTGGGAGGCTACACCTTC. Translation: CASSLLGGYTF.

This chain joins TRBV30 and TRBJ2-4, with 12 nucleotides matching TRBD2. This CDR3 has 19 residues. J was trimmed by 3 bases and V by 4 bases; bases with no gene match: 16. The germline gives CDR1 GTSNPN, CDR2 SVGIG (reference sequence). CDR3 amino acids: CAWIPLAGGSTVFKNIQYF. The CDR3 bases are TGTGCCTGGATACCCCTAGCGGGAGGGTCGACGGTGTTCAAAAACATTCAGTACTTC.

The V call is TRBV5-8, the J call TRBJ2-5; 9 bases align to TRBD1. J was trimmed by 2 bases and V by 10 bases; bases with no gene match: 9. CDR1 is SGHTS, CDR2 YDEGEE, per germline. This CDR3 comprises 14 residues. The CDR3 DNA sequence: TGTGCCTACGACAGGGGGGACCGGCAAGAGACCCAGTACTTC. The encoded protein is CAYDRGDRQETQYF.

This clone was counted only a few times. Written as DNA, the CDR3 is TGTGCCAGCAGCCTCAGACAGGGTTACCAGCCCCAGCATTTT. As protein: CASSLRQGYQPQHF. V and J are TRBV3-1 (or the pseudogene TRBV3-2) and TRBJ1-5; TRBD1 matches at 7 bases. The germline CDR1 and CDR2 sequences are LGHDT and YNNKEL (reference sequence). Trimming at V came to 4 bases and at J to 7 bases, leaving 7 bases not matched to a gene. The length of the CDR3 is 14 residues.

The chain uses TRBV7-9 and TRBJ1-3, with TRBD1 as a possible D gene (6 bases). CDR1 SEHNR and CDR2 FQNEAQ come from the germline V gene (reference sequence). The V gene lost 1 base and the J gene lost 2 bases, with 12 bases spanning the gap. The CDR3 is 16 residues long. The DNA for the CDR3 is TGTGCCAGCAGCTTAGGCCCCGGGGGGCCTGGAAACACCATATATTTT. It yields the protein CASSLGPGGPGNTIYF.

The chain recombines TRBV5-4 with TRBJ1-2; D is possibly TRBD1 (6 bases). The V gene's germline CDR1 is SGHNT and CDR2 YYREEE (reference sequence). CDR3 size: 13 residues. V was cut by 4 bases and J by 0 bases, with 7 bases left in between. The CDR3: CASSRTANYGYTF. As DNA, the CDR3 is TGTGCCAGCAGCCGGACAGCTAACTATGGCTACACCTTC.

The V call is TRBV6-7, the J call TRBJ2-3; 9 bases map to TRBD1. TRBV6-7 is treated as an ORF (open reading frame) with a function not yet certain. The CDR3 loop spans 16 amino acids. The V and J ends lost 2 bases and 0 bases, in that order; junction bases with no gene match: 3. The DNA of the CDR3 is TGTGCCAGCAGTTACGTAGACAGGGGGAGCACAGATACGCAGTATTTT. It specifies CASSYVDRGSTDTQYF.

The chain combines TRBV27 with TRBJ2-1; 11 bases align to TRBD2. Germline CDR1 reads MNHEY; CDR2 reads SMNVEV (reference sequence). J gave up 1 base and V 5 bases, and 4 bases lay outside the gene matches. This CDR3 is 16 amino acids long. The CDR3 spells CASSEGTSGSYNEQFF. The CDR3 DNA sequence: TGTGCCAGCAGTGAGGGGACTAGCGGTTCCTACAATGAGCAGTTCTTC.

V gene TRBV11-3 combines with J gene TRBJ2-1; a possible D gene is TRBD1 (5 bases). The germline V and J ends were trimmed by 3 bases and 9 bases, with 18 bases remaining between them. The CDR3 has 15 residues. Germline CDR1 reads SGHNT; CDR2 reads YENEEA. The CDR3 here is CASSFGRAYLTEQFF. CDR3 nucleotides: TGTGCCAGCAGCTTCGGCAGGGCATATCTCACTGAGCAGTTCTTC.

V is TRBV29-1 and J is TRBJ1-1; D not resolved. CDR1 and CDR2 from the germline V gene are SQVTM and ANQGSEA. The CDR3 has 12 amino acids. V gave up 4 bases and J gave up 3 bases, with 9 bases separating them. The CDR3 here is CSVVTMDTEAFF. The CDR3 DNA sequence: TGCAGCGTTGTAACGATGGACACTGAAGCTTTCTTT.

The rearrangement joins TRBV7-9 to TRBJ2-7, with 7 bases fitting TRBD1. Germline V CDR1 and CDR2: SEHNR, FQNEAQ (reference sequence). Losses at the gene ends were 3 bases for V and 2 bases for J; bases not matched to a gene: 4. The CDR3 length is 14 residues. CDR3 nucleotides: TGTGCCAGCAGCTTGACAGGGAACCCCTACGAGCAGTACTTC. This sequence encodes CASSLTGNPYEQYF. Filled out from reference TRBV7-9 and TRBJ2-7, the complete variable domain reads DTGVSQNPRHKITKRGQNVTFRCDPISEHNRLYWYRQTLGQGPEFLTYFQNEAQLEKSRLLSDRFSAERPKGSFSTLEIQRTEQGDSAMYLCASSLTGNPYEQYFGPGTRLTVT.

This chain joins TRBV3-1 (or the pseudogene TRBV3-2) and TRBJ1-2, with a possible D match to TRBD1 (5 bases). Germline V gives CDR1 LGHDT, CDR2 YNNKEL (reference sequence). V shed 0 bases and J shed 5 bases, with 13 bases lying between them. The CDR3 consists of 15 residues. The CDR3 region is CASSQDATALYGYTF. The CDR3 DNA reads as TGTGCCAGCAGCCAAGACGCGACAGCCCTTTATGGCTACACCTTC.

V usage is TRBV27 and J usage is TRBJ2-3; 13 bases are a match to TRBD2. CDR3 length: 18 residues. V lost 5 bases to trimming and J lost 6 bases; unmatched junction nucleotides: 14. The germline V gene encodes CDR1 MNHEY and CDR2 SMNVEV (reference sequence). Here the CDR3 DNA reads TGTGCCAGCAGTCCCCTGGGGACTAGCGGGATCCTAGGGGATACGCAGTATTTT. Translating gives CASSPLGTSGILGDTQYF.

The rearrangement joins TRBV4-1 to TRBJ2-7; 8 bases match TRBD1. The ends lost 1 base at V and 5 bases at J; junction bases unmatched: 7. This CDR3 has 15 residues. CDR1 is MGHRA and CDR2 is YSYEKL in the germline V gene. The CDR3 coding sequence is TGCGCCAGCAGCCAAGGCCCAGGGGGCAAGAACGAGCAGTACTTC. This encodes CASSQGPGGKNEQYF.

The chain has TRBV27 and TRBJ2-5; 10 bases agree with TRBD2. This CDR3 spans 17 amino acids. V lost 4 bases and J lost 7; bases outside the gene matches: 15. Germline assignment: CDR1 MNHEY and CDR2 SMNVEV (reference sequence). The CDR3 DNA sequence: TGTGCCAGCAGTTCCCGGACTAGCGGATCCCGCCCGGTGACCCAGTACTTC. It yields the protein CASSSRTSGSRPVTQYF.

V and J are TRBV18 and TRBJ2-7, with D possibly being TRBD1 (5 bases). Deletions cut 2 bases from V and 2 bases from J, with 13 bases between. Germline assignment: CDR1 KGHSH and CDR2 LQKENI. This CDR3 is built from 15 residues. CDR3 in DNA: TGTGCCAGCTCACCAGAGGACATAATAGCCTACGAGCAGTACTTC. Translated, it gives CASSPEDIIAYEQYF.

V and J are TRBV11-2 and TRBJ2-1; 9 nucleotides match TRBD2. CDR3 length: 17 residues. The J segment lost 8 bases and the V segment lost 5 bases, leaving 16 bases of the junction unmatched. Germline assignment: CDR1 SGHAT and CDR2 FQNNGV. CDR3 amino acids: CASSPTLAGPGVDEQFF. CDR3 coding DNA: TGTGCCAGCAGCCCTACCCTAGCGGGACCGGGGGTGGATGAGCAGTTCTTC.

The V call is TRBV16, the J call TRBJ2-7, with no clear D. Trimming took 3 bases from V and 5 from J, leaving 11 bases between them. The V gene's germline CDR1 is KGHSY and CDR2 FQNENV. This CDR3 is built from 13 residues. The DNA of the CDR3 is TGTGCCAGCAGCCAGGGCAGGAACCACGAGCAGTACTTC. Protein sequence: CASSQGRNHEQYF.

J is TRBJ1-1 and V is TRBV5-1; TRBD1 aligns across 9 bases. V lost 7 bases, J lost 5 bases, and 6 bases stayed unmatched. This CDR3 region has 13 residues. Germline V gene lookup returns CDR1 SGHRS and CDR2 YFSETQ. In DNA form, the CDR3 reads TGCGCCAGCCGGACAGGGGAGCAGACTGAAGCTTTCTTT. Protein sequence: CASRTGEQTEAFF.

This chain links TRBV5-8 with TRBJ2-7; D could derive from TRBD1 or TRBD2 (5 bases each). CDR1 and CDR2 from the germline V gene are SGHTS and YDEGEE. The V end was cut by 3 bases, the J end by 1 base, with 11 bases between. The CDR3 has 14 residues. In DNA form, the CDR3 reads TGTGCCAGCAGCTCCGGGACGCCTTCCTACGAGCAGTACTTC. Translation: CASSSGTPSYEQYF.

The CDR3 reads CASSIPGQGAWEQFF. In nucleotides, the CDR3 is TGTGCCAGTAGTATACCGGGACAGGGGGCTTGGGAGCAGTTCTTC. The chain has TRBV19 and TRBJ2-1, with TRBD1 matching 12 bases. With V trimmed by 2 bases and J by 10 bases, 6 bases remained unmatched. The CDR3 spans 15 residues. CDR1 is LNHDA and CDR2 is SQIVND in the germline V gene (reference sequence).

CDR3 amino acids: CASSPQAGNSPLHF. As DNA, the CDR3 is TGTGCCAGCAGCCCCCAAGCGGGGAATTCACCCCTCCACTTT. V gene TRBV5-6 combines with J gene TRBJ1-6; D call uncertain. CDR1 and CDR2 (germline): SGHDT, YYEEEE. V lost 4 bases and J 7 bases, leaving 12 bases between the germline ends. The CDR3 has 14 residues.

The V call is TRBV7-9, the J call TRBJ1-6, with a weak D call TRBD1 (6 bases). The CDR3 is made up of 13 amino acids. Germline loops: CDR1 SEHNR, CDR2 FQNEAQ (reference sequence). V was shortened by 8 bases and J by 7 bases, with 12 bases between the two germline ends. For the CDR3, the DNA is TGTGCCAGCTCGGGGGGCTCAAATTCACCCCTCCACTTT. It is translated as CASSGGSNSPLHF.

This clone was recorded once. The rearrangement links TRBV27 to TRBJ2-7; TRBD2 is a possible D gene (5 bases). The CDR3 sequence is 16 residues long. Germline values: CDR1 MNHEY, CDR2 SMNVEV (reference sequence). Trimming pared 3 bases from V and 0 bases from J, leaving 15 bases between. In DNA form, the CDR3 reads TGTGCCAGCAGTTTTATCACACGGGGTAGCTCCTACGAGCAGTACTTC. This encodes CASSFITRGSSYEQYF.

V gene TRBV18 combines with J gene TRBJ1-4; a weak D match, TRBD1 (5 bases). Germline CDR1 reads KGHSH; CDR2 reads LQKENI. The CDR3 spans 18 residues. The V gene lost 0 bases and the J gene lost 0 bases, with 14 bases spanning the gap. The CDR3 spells CASSPPRPKQATNEKLFF. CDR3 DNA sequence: TGTGCCAGCTCACCACCAAGACCGAAACAGGCAACTAATGAAAAACTGTTTTTT.